This record covers a single T cell receptor beta chain. Its specificity is not known. Per the germline V gene, CDR1 is SNHLY and CDR2 is FYNNEI. V gave up 7 bases and J gave up 3 bases; unmatched junction bases: 4. There are 14 residues in the CDR3. These data originate in a study of blood T cells in healthy people across ages. General study findings and limits: Older individuals had lower TCR beta diversity per million T cells (the decline was roughly linear). The diversity estimates, figures obtained from one million T cells, were considered underestimates.

A J-beta primer mix and a sample-barcoded 5' primer were used in a second PCR of roughly 6 to 11 cycles. TCRdb used MiXCR to reprocess the 5' RACE reads, holding one entry per CDR3 protein. This sample yields roughly 560,000 distinct CDR3 sequences, of which under 30% are seen a single time; approximately 8.7% belongs to the top ten. Per-sample PBMC isolation yielded at least 6.5 million cells. Extracted total RNA amounted to at least 5.5 micrograms for each sample. This same sample was also taken into another study, of T cells of mothers and their children.

Sequences were obtained from blood. The chain joins TRBV2 to TRBJ2-1; 9 bases line up with TRBD2. This clonotype was sampled from a boy younger than 18 in good health. The CDR3 region has the DNA TGTGCCAGCAAATTAGCGGGGGTCTACAATGAGCAGTTCTTC. Protein: CASKLAGVYNEQFF.